These T cell receptor beta chains were read from a single sample in a study of blood T cells in healthy people across ages. Each CDR3 protein is one row after TCRdb ran MiXCR on the 5' RACE reads. The data hold about 930,000 distinct CDR3 sequences, with 25% to 35% observed a single time. This same sample was also part of a study on T cells of mothers and their children.

The sequenced material came from blood. The receptors were gathered from a woman between 40 and 55 years old in good health. Each CDR3 is given with its conserved first and last residue. A D gene is named only where the DNA matches it firmly.

d_call: NA
j_call: NA
v_call: TRBV20-1
cdr3_aa: CTVGGEKNIQYF

d_call: TRBD2
j_call: TRBJ2-1
v_call: TRBV15
cdr3_aa: CATSSLLAGEQFF

d_call: NA
j_call: TRBJ1-4
v_call: TRBV12-3/TRBV12-4
cdr3_aa: CASTSGLQNEKLFF

d_call: NA
j_call: TRBJ1-2
v_call: TRBV29-1
cdr3_aa: CSVAMGGYGYTF

d_call: NA
j_call: TRBJ1-6
v_call: TRBV5-6
cdr3_aa: CASSFPPWENSPLHF

d_call: NA
j_call: TRBJ2-7
v_call: TRBV21-1
cdr3_aa: CASSKGRGPYEQYF

d_call: TRBD1
j_call: TRBJ2-3
v_call: TRBV3-1
cdr3_aa: CASSQDRGYGSTDTQYF

d_call: NA
j_call: TRBJ1-5
v_call: TRBV12-3/TRBV12-4
cdr3_aa: CASSLAAADRQPQHF

d_call: TRBD1
j_call: TRBJ1-1
v_call: TRBV6-6
cdr3_aa: CASRHRDRVRSEAFF

d_call: TRBD1
j_call: TRBJ2-7
v_call: TRBV7-2
cdr3_aa: CASSLDATGSEQYF

d_call: NA
j_call: TRBJ2-6
v_call: TRBV9
cdr3_aa: CASSRTEQRANVLTF

d_call: NA
j_call: NA
v_call: TRBV5-1
cdr3_aa: CASSFGGTHEQYF

d_call: TRBD1
j_call: TRBJ2-7
v_call: TRBV4-1
cdr3_aa: CASSHLRTGKNEQYF

d_call: TRBD1
j_call: TRBJ1-2
v_call: TRBV7-9
cdr3_aa: CASSSTKRTGAIYGYTF

d_call: NA
j_call: TRBJ2-7
v_call: TRBV28
cdr3_aa: CSVLGAGEAQYF

d_call: NA
j_call: TRBJ2-7
v_call: TRBV10-3
cdr3_aa: CAISGVGGYEQYF

d_call: TRBD1
j_call: TRBJ2-3
v_call: TRBV5-1
cdr3_aa: CAGSFNRGADTQYF

d_call: TRBD1
j_call: TRBJ2-5
v_call: TRBV25-1
cdr3_aa: CASSESSGGEIETQYF

d_call: NA
j_call: TRBJ2-4
v_call: TRBV18
cdr3_aa: CASSPPADKNIQYF

d_call: TRBD2
j_call: TRBJ2-5
v_call: TRBV7-2
cdr3_aa: CASSSGTSGGAVETQYF

d_call: NA
j_call: TRBJ2-3
v_call: TRBV18
cdr3_aa: CASSPTVPSSDTQYF

d_call: NA
j_call: TRBJ1-5
v_call: TRBV12-3/TRBV12-4
cdr3_aa: CASSLAVANQPQHF